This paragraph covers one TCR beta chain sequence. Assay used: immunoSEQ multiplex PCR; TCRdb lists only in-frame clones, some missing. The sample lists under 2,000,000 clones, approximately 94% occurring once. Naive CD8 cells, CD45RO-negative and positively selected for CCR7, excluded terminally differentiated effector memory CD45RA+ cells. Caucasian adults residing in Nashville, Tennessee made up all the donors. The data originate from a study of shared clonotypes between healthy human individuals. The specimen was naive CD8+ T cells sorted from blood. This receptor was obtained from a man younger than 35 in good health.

The CDR3 sequence: CSVLILAGNSYNEQFF. The CDR3 DNA sequence: TGCAGCGTTCTTATACTAGCGGGAAACTCCTACAATGAGCAGTTCTTC. This chain uses TRBV29-1 with TRBJ2-1; 10 nucleotides agree with TRBD2. CDR1 is SQVTM and CDR2 is ANQGSEA in the germline V gene. V lost 5 bases, J lost 0 bases, and 7 bases stayed unmatched. The CDR3 covers 16 residues.